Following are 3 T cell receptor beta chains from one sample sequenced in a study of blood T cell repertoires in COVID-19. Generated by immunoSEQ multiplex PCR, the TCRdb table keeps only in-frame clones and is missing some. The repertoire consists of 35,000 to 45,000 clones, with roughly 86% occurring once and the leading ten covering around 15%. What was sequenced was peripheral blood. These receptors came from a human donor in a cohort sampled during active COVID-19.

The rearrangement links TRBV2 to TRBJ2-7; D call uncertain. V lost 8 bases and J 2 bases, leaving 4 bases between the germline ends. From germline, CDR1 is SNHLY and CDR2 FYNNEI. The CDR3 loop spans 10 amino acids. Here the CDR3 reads CASQTYEQYF. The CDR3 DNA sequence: TGTGCCAGCCAAACCTACGAGCAGTACTTC.

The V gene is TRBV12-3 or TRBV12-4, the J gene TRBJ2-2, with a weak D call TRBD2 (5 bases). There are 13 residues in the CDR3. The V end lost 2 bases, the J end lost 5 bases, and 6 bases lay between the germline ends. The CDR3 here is CASSLTGTGELFF. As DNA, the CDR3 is TGTGCCAGCAGTTTAACGGGAACCGGGGAGCTGTTTTTT.

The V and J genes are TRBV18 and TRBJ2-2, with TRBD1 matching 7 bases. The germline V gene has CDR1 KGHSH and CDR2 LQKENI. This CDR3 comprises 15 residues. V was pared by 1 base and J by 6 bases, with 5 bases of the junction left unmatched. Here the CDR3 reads CASSPRNRGPGELFF. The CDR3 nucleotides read TGTGCCAGCTCACCACGCAACAGGGGTCCCGGGGAGCTGTTTTTT.